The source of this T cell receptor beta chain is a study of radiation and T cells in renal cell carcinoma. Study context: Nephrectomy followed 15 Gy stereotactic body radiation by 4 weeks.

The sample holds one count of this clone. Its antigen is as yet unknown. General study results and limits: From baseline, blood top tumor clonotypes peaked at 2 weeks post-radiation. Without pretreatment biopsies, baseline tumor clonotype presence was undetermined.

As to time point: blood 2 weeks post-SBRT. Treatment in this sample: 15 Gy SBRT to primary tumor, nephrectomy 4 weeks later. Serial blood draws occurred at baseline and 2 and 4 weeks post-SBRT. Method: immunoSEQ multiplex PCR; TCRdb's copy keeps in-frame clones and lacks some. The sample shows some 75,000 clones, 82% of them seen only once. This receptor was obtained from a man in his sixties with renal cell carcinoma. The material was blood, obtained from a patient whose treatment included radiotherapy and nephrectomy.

The DNA of the CDR3 is TGTGCCAGCAGTAGCGGGAGGGAAATCTACGAGCAGTACTTC. This gives the protein CASSSGREIYEQYF. V and J are TRBV6-5 and TRBJ2-7, with TRBD2 matching 10 bases. The V and J ends lost 5 bases and 3 bases, in that order; junction bases with no gene match: 4. This CDR3 contains 14 residues. The germline V gene encodes CDR1 MNHEY and CDR2 SVGAGI.